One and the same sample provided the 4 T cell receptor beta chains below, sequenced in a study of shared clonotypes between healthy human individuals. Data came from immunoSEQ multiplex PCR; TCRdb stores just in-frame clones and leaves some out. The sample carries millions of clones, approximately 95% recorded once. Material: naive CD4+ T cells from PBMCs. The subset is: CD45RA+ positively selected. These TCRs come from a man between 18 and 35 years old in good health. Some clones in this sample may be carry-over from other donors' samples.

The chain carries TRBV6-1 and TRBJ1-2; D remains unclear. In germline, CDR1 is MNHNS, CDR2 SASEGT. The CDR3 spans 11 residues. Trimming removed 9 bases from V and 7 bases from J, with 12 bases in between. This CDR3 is CASAAHIGYTF. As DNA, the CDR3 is TGTGCCAGTGCGGCCCACATTGGCTACACCTTC.

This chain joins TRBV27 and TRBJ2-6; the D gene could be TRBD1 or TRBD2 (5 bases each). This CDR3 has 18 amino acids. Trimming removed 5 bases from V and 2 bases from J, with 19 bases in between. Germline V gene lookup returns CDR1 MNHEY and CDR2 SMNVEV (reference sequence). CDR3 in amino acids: CASSEGSGYGPGANVLTF. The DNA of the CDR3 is TGTGCCAGCAGTGAGGGGTCAGGATATGGGCCTGGGGCCAACGTCCTGACTTTC.

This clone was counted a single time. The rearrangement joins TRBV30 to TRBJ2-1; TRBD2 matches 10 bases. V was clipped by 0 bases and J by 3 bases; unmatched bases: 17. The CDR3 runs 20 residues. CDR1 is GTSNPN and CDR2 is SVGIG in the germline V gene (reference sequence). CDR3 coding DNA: TGTGCCTGGAGTGTCGGGAAACAGGGGAGGACTAGCGGATTCTACAATGAGCAGTTCTTC. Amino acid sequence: CAWSVGKQGRTSGFYNEQFF.

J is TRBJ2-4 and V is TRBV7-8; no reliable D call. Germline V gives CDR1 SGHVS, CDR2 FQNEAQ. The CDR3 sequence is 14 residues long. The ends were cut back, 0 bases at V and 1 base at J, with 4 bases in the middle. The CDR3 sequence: CASSLARAKNIQYF. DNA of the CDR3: TGTGCCAGCAGCTTAGCGAGGGCCAAAAACATTCAGTACTTC.